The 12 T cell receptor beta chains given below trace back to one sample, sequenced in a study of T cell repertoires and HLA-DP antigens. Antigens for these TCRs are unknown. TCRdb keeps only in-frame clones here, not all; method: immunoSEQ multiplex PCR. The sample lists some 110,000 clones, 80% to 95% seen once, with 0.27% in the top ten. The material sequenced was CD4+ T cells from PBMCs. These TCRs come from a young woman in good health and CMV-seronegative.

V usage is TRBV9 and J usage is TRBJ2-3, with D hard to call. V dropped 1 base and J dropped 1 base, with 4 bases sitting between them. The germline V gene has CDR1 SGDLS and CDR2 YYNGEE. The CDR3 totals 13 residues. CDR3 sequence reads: CASSVQGTDTQYF. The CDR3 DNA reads TGTGCCAGCAGCGTACAGGGCACAGATACGCAGTATTTT.

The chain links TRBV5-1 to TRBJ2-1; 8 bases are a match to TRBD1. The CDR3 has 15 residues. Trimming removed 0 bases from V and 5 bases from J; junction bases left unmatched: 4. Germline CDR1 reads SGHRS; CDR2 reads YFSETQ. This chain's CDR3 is CASSLEGQADNEQFF. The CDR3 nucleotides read TGCGCCAGCAGCTTGGAGGGACAGGCCGACAATGAGCAGTTCTTC.

Here the CDR3 DNA reads TGTGCCAGCAGCTTAGACACGAACACCGGGGAGCTGTTTTTT. It specifies CASSLDTNTGELFF. The chain recombines TRBV7-2 with TRBJ2-2; D gene uncertain. This CDR3 spans 14 amino acids. V lost 1 base, J lost 0 bases, and 3 bases lay in between. Germline CDR1 SGHTA, CDR2 FQGNSA.

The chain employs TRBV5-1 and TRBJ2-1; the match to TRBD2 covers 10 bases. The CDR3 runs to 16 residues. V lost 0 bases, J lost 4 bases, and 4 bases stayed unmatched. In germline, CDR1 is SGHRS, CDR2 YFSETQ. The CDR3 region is CASSLGSSGSYNEQFF. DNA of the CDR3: TGCGCCAGCAGCTTGGGATCTAGCGGGAGTTACAATGAGCAGTTCTTC.

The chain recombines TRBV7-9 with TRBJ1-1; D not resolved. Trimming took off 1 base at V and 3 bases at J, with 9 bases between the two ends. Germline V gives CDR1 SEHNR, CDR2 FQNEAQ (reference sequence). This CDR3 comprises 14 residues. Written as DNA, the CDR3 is TGTGCCAGCAGCTTAGAAGTCCAATACACTGAAGCTTTCTTT. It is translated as CASSLEVQYTEAFF.

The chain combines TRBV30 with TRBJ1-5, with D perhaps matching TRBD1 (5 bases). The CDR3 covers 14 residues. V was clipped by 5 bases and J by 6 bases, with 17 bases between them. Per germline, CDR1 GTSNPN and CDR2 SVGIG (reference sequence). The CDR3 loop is CAWGRDRRRQPQHF. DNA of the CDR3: TGTGCCTGGGGTAGGGACCGGCGGCGTCAGCCCCAGCATTTT. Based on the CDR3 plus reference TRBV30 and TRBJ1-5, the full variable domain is SQTIHQWPATLVQPVGSPLSLECTVEGTSNPNLYWYRQAAGRGLQLLFYSVGIGQISSEVPQNLSASRPQDRQFILSSKKLLLSDSGFYLCAWGRDRRRQPQHFGDGTRLSIL.

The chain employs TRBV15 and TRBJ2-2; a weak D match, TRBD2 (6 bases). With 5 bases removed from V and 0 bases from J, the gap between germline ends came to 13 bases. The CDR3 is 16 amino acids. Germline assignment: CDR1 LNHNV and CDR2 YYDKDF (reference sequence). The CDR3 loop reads CATSVGGGTNTGELFF. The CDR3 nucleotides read TGTGCCACCAGCGTTGGGGGAGGCACGAACACCGGGGAGCTGTTTTTT. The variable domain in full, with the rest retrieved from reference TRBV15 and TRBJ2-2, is DAMVIQNPRYQVTQFGKPVTLSCSQTLNHNVMYWYQQKSSQAPKLLFHYYDKDFNNEADTPDNFQSRRPNTSFCFLDIRSPGLGDTAMYLCATSVGGGTNTGELFFGEGSRLTVL.

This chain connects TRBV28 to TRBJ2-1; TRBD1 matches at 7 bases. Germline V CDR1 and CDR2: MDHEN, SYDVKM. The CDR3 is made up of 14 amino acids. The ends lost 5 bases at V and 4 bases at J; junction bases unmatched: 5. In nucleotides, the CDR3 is TGTGCCAGCAGTCTCCGGGACAGTTACAATGAGCAGTTCTTC. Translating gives CASSLRDSYNEQFF.

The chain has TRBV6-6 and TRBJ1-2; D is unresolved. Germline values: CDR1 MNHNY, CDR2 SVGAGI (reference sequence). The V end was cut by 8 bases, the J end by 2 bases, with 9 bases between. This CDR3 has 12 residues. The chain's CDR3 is CASFTGNYGYTF. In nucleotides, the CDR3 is TGTGCCAGCTTCACGGGAAACTATGGCTACACCTTC.

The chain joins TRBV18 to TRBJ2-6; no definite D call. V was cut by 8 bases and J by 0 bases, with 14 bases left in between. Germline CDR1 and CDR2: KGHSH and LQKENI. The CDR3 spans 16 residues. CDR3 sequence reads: CASQGRTVSGANVLTF. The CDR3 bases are TGTGCCAGCCAAGGACGGACCGTCTCTGGGGCCAACGTCCTGACTTTC.

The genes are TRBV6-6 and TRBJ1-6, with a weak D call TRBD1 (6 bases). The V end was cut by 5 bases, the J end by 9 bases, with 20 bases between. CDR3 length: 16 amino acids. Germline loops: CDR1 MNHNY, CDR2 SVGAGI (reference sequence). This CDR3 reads CASSPHRERIFSPLHF. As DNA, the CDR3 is TGTGCCAGCAGTCCCCACAGGGAAAGGATCTTTTCACCCCTCCACTTT.

This CDR3 is CASSPEGGYSNQPQHF. CDR3 coding DNA: TGTGCCAGCTCACCGGAGGGGGGTTATAGCAATCAGCCCCAGCATTTT. The rearrangement joins TRBV18 to TRBJ1-5; TRBD1 might be the D (6 bases). Trimming shortened V by 3 bases and J by 0 bases, and 12 bases separated the two germline ends. Germline V lookup: CDR1 KGHSH, CDR2 LQKENI. This CDR3 spans 16 amino acids.